This is a list of T cell receptor beta chains from one sample in a study of blood T cell repertoires in COVID-19. The repertoire was sequenced with immunoSEQ multiplex PCR; TCRdb's copy has only in-frame clones and lacks some. This sample has 150,000 or so clones, with roughly 70% found just once. What was sequenced was peripheral blood. The receptors were sampled from a woman at least 80 years old with acute or convalescent COVID-19. Both conserved end residues are part of each CDR3.

TRBV5-1	CASSRTGFGNQPQHF
TRBV21-1	CARMDRDYEQYF
TRBV4-1	CASSQGGGRAAGANVLTF
TRBV7-2	CASSTETGTGTEAFF
TRBV9	CASSVEQLYNSPLHF
TRBV30	CAWSLTENTEAFF
TRBV3-1/TRBV3-2	CASSPTSLGEQYF
TRBV5-1	CASSREQGWRSTEAFF
TRBV5-1	CASSRGTGNTGELFF
TRBV5-1	CASSLDGGSNQPQHF
TRBV3-1/TRBV3-2	CASSRRGLGNTIYF
TRBV9	CASSVAPMGGETQYF
TRBV19	CASSIGGPPGELFF
TRBV28	CASSLYGTSGFDEQFF
TRBV3-1/TRBV3-2	CASSRSTGRLTYGYTF
TRBV11-2	CASSVDRVQAYEQYF
TRBV7-2	CASSSGLAVLYEQYF
TRBV3-1/TRBV3-2	CASSQETSGNEQFF
TRBV6-5	CASSYSSAGPYSPLHF
TRBV19	CASSISREGYNEQFF
TRBV24-1	CATSTGPLYEQYF
TRBV5-1	CASSLISGQGNEKLFF
TRBV7-9	CASSITTSGIGEQYF
TRBV19	CASTLRGRNEKLFF
TRBV9	CASSQDRISYNEQFF
TRBV29-1	CSVISTGENIQYF
TRBV10-3	CAIRQATYEQYF
TRBV19	CASSIGLARDTQYF
TRBV6-5	CASSQGGQGDTEAFF
TRBV5-1	CASSRGRF
TRBV27	CASTRSGFDEQYF
TRBV15	CATSTGQTSNQPQHF
TRBV3-1/TRBV3-2	CASSRVRPGADEQFF
TRBV7-2	CASSLVGTGVHEQYF
TRBV7-6	CASSADRGGYHNEQFF
TRBV2	CASIGQGANYGYTF
TRBV14	CASSQQQAISGNTIYF
TRBV14	CASSQGVRPEAFF
TRBV9	CASSVGLAKNTGELFF
TRBV11-2	CASSLIGLAYEQYF
TRBV19	CASSIRGQANQPQHF